The 13 T cell receptor beta chains in this list originate from one sample, sequenced in a study of T-cell memory formation after mild COVID-19. TCRdb called the 5' RACE reads again in MiXCR, with one record for every CDR3 protein. This table holds approximately 390,000 distinct CDR3 sequences, roughly 15% found once. The sample comprised PBMCs or a T cell subset sorted from them (not recorded which). The receptor set was obtained from a man aged 18 to 30 who had mild COVID-19 (a few samples of this study predate the infection). Cell type and time point are not known.

The gene calls are TRBV27 and TRBJ2-7; D call uncertain. CDR1 and CDR2 from the germline V gene are MNHEY and SMNVEV (reference sequence). The CDR3 extends over 13 amino acids. CDR3: CTSSSQALRVQYV. CDR3 nucleotides: TGCACCAGCAGTTCCCAGGCCCTTAGGGTGCAGTACGTC.

This clonotype appeared a few times. The chain couples TRBV10-3 to TRBJ2-2; possibly TRBD1 or TRBD2 for D (5 bases each). The CDR3 covers 15 residues. Germline loops: CDR1 ENHRY, CDR2 SYGVKD. Deletions cut 6 bases from V and 2 bases from J, with 13 bases between. The chain's CDR3 is CAIRPGAGNTGELFF. CDR3 sequence (DNA): TGTGCCATCAGGCCCGGGGCAGGAAACACCGGGGAGCTGTTTTTT.

This clonotype occurred a few times. This chain connects TRBV4-1 to TRBJ1-2; 9 nucleotides line up with TRBD1. J was trimmed by 8 bases and V by 3 bases; bases with no gene match: 10. The CDR3 extends over 15 amino acids. Germline CDR1 MGHRA, CDR2 YSYEKL. This CDR3 is CASSHLKQGAKGYTF. The CDR3 DNA is TGCGCCAGCAGCCACCTCAAACAGGGGGCGAAAGGCTACACCTTC.

This clonotype was seen many times. This CDR3 reads CATAPQGSGTDTQYF. CDR3 DNA sequence: TGTGCCACCGCCCCCCAGGGATCTGGCACAGATACGCAGTATTTT. The rearrangement joins TRBV24-1 to TRBJ2-3, with a tentative D call TRBD1 (5 bases). Trimming pared 9 bases from V and 1 base from J, leaving 16 bases between. CDR3 length: 15 amino acids. Germline V gene data show CDR1 as KGHDR and CDR2 as SFDVKD.

This clonotype was counted between two and nine times. J is TRBJ2-3 and V is TRBV12-3 or TRBV12-4; no firm D call. V shed 6 bases and J shed 3 bases, with 16 bases lying between them. The CDR3 length is 15 residues. CDR3 residues: CASRSDPGWTDTQYF. The CDR3 region has the DNA TGTGCCAGCAGATCCGACCCAGGATGGACAGATACGCAGTATTTT.

The sample holds many counts of this clonotype. The rearrangement uses TRBV5-1 and TRBJ1-1, with D unclear. V shed 6 bases and J shed 4 bases, with 13 bases lying between them. Per the germline V gene, CDR1 is SGHRS and CDR2 is YFSETQ. The CDR3 has 13 amino acids. The CDR3 loop is CASIDSPGTEAFF. The CDR3 region has the DNA TGCGCCAGCATTGACTCCCCGGGCACTGAAGCTTTCTTT. The complete variable domain, with remaining parts taken from reference TRBV5-1 and TRBJ1-1, reads KAGVTQTPRYLIKTRGQQVTLSCSPISGHRSVSWYQQTPGQGLQFLFEYFSETQRNKGNFPGRFSGRQFSNSRSEMNVSTLELGDSALYLCASIDSPGTEAFFGQGTRLTVV.

The gene calls are TRBV2 and TRBJ2-7; TRBD2 matches 11 bases. Germline V CDR1 and CDR2: SNHLY, FYNNEI. The CDR3 is made up of 13 amino acids. Trimming cost V 6 bases and J 4 bases; bases outside gene matches: 2. Here the CDR3 DNA reads TGTGCCAGCAGAGGGACTAGCGGTTACGAGCAGTACTTC. Translating gives CASRGTSGYEQYF. The full variable domain, its missing parts supplied by reference TRBV2 and TRBJ2-7, is EPEVTQTPSHQVTQMGQEVILRCVPISNHLYFYWYRQILGQKVEFLVSFYNNEISEKSEIFDDQFSVERPDGSNFTLKIRSTKLEDSAMYFCASRGTSGYEQYFGPGTRLTVT.

The V gene is TRBV7-9, the J gene TRBJ2-7; TRBD1 agrees at 10 bases. This CDR3 has 14 residues. V shed 6 bases and J 5 bases; nucleotides not matched to a gene: 7. Germline values: CDR1 SEHNR, CDR2 FQNEAQ (reference sequence). CDR3 nucleotide sequence: TGTGCCAGCAGTGCGCCGGGACAGGGGAACGAGCAGTACTTC. This sequence encodes CASSAPGQGNEQYF.

The chain carries TRBV5-1 and TRBJ2-6, with 7 bases that match TRBD1. CDR1 SGHRS and CDR2 YFSETQ come from the germline V gene. The V segment lost 2 bases and the J segment 1 base; nucleotides outside the gene matches: 9. There are 18 residues in the CDR3. For the CDR3, the DNA is TGCGCCAGCAGCTTATTGACAGGGTTTACATCTGGGGCCAACGTCCTGACTTTC. Translating it yields CASSLLTGFTSGANVLTF.

This clonotype has more than one count but fewer than ten. V usage is TRBV3-1 and J usage is TRBJ2-7; 8 bases line up with TRBD1. The CDR3 spans 14 residues. The V segment lost 3 bases and the J segment 7 bases; nucleotides outside the gene matches: 8. CDR1 and CDR2 from the germline V gene are LGHDT and YNNKEL (reference sequence). The CDR3 DNA reads as TGTGCCAGCAGCCATCGGCAGGGGGCGGGGGAGCAGTACTTC. Amino acid sequence: CASSHRQGAGEQYF.

V gene TRBV20-1 combines with J gene TRBJ1-5; D possibly corresponds to TRBD1 (6 bases). V lost 3 bases, J lost 5 bases, and 17 bases lay in between. The CDR3 has 15 residues. Germline lookup yields CDR1 DFQATT and CDR2 SNEGSKA (reference sequence). The CDR3 DNA follows: TGCAGTGCTAGGCGGATGGGGGCAGGGGATCAGCCCCAGCATTTT. Translated, it gives CSARRMGAGDQPQHF.

The chain couples TRBV20-1 to TRBJ1-5; D perhaps matches TRBD1 (5 bases). Germline V gene lookup returns CDR1 DFQATT and CDR2 SNEGSKA (reference sequence). This CDR3 has 13 amino acids. With 0 bases removed from V and 7 bases from J, the gap between germline ends came to 10 bases. In nucleotides, the CDR3 is TGCAGTGCTAGAGACGGGGCAGAGCAGCCCCAGCATTTT. This sequence encodes CSARDGAEQPQHF.

Only a few counts were recorded for this clonotype. The chain carries TRBV28 and TRBJ1-5; D not resolved. V shed 6 bases and J shed 0 bases, with 15 bases lying between them. Germline CDR1 is MDHEN and CDR2 is SYDVKM. The CDR3 has 16 residues. CDR3 amino acids: CASSSRQANSNQPQHF. DNA for the CDR3: TGTGCCAGCAGCTCTAGACAAGCAAATAGCAATCAGCCCCAGCATTTT.